Presented here are 22 T cell receptor beta chains from one specimen sequenced in a study of regulatory T cells in long-lasting Graves disease (dated by TCRdb to about 2021). Interpreted using the paper, the time point label stands for: newly diagnosed GD, antithyroid drugs for less than 3 months. RNA was extracted from PBMCs in TRIzol for both TCR sequencing and RNA sequencing. To prepare the library, multiplex PCR was applied. Sequencer: Illumina HiSeq 4000. CDR3 regions were amplified by Arm-PCR with iRepertoire HTBI primers to construct TCR beta libraries. TCRdb applied fastp at Q25 and MiXCR to the public reads, then kept only in-frame beta chains. Duplicate CDR3 protein sequences are folded into a single record with the most common DNA and genes. The table for this sample lists 400,000 to 550,000 distinct CDR3 sequences; roughly 17% of them were counted only once. The ten biggest clones cover roughly 10% of the sample.

These data were also filed under a second study, of T cells in Graves' hyperthyroidism and ophthalmopathy.

The sample here was peripheral blood mononuclear cells (PBMCs), taken at new diagnosis, from a patient treated with antithyroid drugs. These receptors were obtained from a woman aged 25 to 39 with Graves disease. Donor details come from another sample of the same person, matched by shared clones.

V is TRBV27 and J is TRBJ2-6, with D tentatively TRBD1 or TRBD2 (5 bases each). The ends were cut back, 5 bases at V and 2 bases at J, with 13 bases in the middle. The CDR3 has 16 residues. Germline V CDR1 and CDR2: MNHEY, SMNVEV (reference sequence). The CDR3 spells CASSGLRGAGANVLTF. The CDR3, as DNA: TGTGCCAGCAGTGGCCTAAGAGGGGCTGGGGCCAACGTCCTGACTTTC.

This clonotype came up a few times. The chain recombines TRBV6-1 with TRBJ1-2; no clear D. This CDR3 region has 13 residues. V dropped 5 bases and J dropped 7 bases, with 14 bases sitting between them. Per germline, CDR1 MNHNS and CDR2 SASEGT. The CDR3 protein is CASSQSTEGGYTF. The DNA for the CDR3 is TGTGCCAGCAGTCAATCCACTGAAGGTGGCTACACCTTC.

This clonotype has at least ten counts. The chain joins TRBV11-2 to TRBJ2-1; no firm D call. This CDR3 region has 12 residues. CDR1 and CDR2 from the germline V gene are SGHAT and FQNNGV. The V end was cut by 1 base, the J end by 8 bases, with 6 bases between. The CDR3: CASSLGIDEQFF. The CDR3 coding sequence is TGTGCCAGCAGCTTAGGGATTGATGAGCAGTTCTTC.

V usage is TRBV7-8 and J usage is TRBJ1-2, with TRBD1 identical over 7 bases. The length of the CDR3 is 15 residues. Germline assignment: CDR1 SGHVS and CDR2 FQNEAQ. Unmatched junction bases numbered 10, after V lost 5 bases and J lost 4 bases. For the CDR3, the DNA is TGTGCCAGCAGCCAAGGGGGCGCCGCGAGCTATGGCTACACCTTC. This codes for CASSQGGAASYGYTF. The complete variable domain, with remaining parts taken from reference TRBV7-8 and TRBJ1-2, reads GAGVSQSPRYKVAKRGQDVALRCDPISGHVSLFWYQQALGQGPEFLTYFQNEAQLDKSGLPSDRFFAERPEGSVSTLKIQRTQQEDSAVYLCASSQGGAASYGYTFGSGTRLTVV.

This clonotype was counted ten times or more. This chain connects TRBV25-1 to TRBJ1-5, with TRBD1 matching over 10 bases. CDR1 and CDR2 from the germline V gene are MGHDK and SYGVNS. The CDR3 extends over 15 amino acids. After removal of 4 bases from V and 3 bases from J, the junction contained 3 bases not matched to a gene. CDR3 in amino acids: CASSAGTGVNQPQHF. The CDR3 DNA reads TGTGCCAGCAGTGCCGGGACAGGGGTCAATCAGCCCCAGCATTTT.

The rearrangement links TRBV13 to TRBJ1-2; 10 bases match TRBD1. Germline V gene sequence: CDR1 PRHDT, CDR2 FYEKMQ (reference sequence). J lost 1 base, V lost 5 bases, and 10 bases had no gene match. The CDR3 has 17 amino acids. The CDR3 sequence is CASSLRQGAFINYGYTF. The CDR3 nucleotides are TGTGCCAGCAGCCTAAGACAGGGGGCGTTTATTAACTATGGCTACACCTTC.

This rearrangement joins TRBV20-1 to TRBJ2-1; D might be TRBD2 (6 bases). Germline CDR1 and CDR2: DFQATT and SNEGSKA (reference sequence). With 6 bases removed from V and 0 bases from J, the gap between germline ends came to 15 bases. This CDR3 spans 15 amino acids. The CDR3 DNA sequence: TGCAGTGCCCATAGGGCGCGGGGCTCCTACAATGAGCAGTTCTTC. It yields the protein CSAHRARGSYNEQFF.

This clonotype was observed many times. V gene TRBV28 combines with J gene TRBJ2-5; 8 nucleotides agree with TRBD2. The germline V gene encodes CDR1 MDHEN and CDR2 SYDVKM. CDR3 length equals 13 residues. Trimming took 6 bases from V and 2 from J; bases not matched to a gene: 2. CDR3 loop: CASSQREQETQYF. The CDR3 DNA follows: TGTGCCAGCAGCCAGCGGGAGCAAGAGACCCAGTACTTC.

This clonotype occurred many times. V gene TRBV3-1 combines with J gene TRBJ2-1, with TRBD2 matching 10 bases. From germline, CDR1 is LGHDT and CDR2 YNNKEL (reference sequence). This CDR3 region has 16 residues. J was trimmed by 6 bases and V by 0 bases; bases with no gene match: 5. The CDR3 nucleotides are TGTGCCAGCAGCCAAGAGGCTAGCGGGAGTAGCAATGAGCAGTTCTTC. Amino acids: CASSQEASGSSNEQFF.

This clonotype was counted many times. The DNA of the CDR3 is TGTGCCAGCAGTTTGGGGACGGGAGGTGAAAAACTGTTTTTT. Translated: CASSLGTGGEKLFF. This rearrangement joins TRBV27 to TRBJ1-4; D may be TRBD1 (5 bases). V dropped 3 bases and J dropped 7 bases, with 12 bases sitting between them. The CDR3 consists of 14 residues. Germline V gene sequence: CDR1 MNHEY, CDR2 SMNVEV (reference sequence).

The table lists this clonotype with many counts. The chain has TRBV2 and TRBJ2-7, with D tentatively TRBD2 (5 bases). With 6 bases removed from V and 2 bases from J, the gap between germline ends came to 8 bases. The CDR3 length is 12 residues. The germline CDR1 and CDR2 sequences are SNHLY and FYNNEI. CDR3 region: CASSGDTYEQYF. In nucleotides, the CDR3 is TGTGCCAGCAGCGGGGATACCTACGAGCAGTACTTC.

This clonotype was counted ten times or more. This chain links TRBV27 with TRBJ2-1, with TRBD2 identical over 9 bases. The CDR3 loop spans 17 amino acids. Germline CDR1 MNHEY, CDR2 SMNVEV (reference sequence). V gave up 5 bases and J gave up 4 bases; unmatched junction bases: 12. This CDR3 reads CASSPAVAGGPYNEQFF. The CDR3 nucleotides read TGTGCCAGCAGTCCCGCGGTGGCGGGAGGGCCGTACAATGAGCAGTTCTTC.

This clonotype was counted at least ten times. V and J are TRBV24-1 and TRBJ2-5; D perhaps matches TRBD2 (5 bases). This CDR3 has 14 amino acids. Germline CDR1 and CDR2: KGHDR and SFDVKD. The ends were cut back, 5 bases at V and 3 bases at J, with 12 bases in the middle. CDR3 loop: CATSGVATKETQYF. The CDR3 region has the DNA TGTGCCACCAGTGGGGTAGCGACAAAAGAGACCCAGTACTTC.

The chain employs TRBV27 and TRBJ2-7; the D is unclear. Trimming stripped 8 bases from V and 0 bases from J, with 14 bases between. There are 14 residues in the CDR3. The germline gives CDR1 MNHEY, CDR2 SMNVEV (reference sequence). CDR3 in amino acids: CASRVYKNSYEQYF. CDR3 nucleotide sequence: TGTGCCAGCCGGGTATACAAAAACTCCTACGAGCAGTACTTC.

This clonotype occurred many times. This chain links TRBV2 with TRBJ2-3; 8 nucleotides agree with TRBD2. J lost 1 base, V lost 4 bases, and 7 bases had no gene match. Germline V gives CDR1 SNHLY, CDR2 FYNNEI. CDR3 length equals 16 residues. The CDR3 region has the DNA TGTGCCAGCAGTGTCGACGGGAGGGCCGGCACAGATACGCAGTATTTT. Encoded protein: CASSVDGRAGTDTQYF.

This clonotype was seen ten or more times. This chain uses TRBV11-2 with TRBJ2-1, with 9 positions matching TRBD2. The V gene end was trimmed by 1 base and the J gene end by 7 bases; junction bases not matched to a gene: 2. The V gene's germline CDR1 is SGHAT and CDR2 FQNNGV. The CDR3 loop spans 14 amino acids. The CDR3 spells CASSLVAGDNEQFF. CDR3 nucleotides: TGTGCCAGCAGCTTAGTAGCGGGAGATAATGAGCAGTTCTTC. Drawing the rest from reference TRBV11-2 and TRBJ2-1, the complete variable domain is EAGVAQSPRYKIIEKRQSVAFWCNPISGHATLYWYQQILGQGPKLLIQFQNNGVVDDSQLPKDRFSAERLKGVDSTLKIQPAKLEDSAVYLCASSLVAGDNEQFFGPGTRLTVL.

In this sample, this clonotype turned up many times. The J gene is TRBJ2-1, the V gene TRBV4-1; tentatively, D is TRBD1 or TRBD2 (6 bases each). In germline, CDR1 is MGHRA, CDR2 YSYEKL. V lost 1 base, J lost 4 bases, and 14 bases lay in between. The CDR3 runs to 16 residues. The CDR3 region is CASSQVRGRWYNEQFF. The CDR3 DNA reads TGCGCCAGCAGCCAAGTTAGGGGGAGGTGGTACAATGAGCAGTTCTTC.

This clonotype appeared many times. This chain uses TRBV6-2 or TRBV6-3 with TRBJ2-3, with TRBD2 matching over 9 bases. Looked up from germline, CDR1 is MNHEY and CDR2 is SVGEGT. The J segment lost 2 bases and the V segment lost 2 bases, leaving 2 bases of the junction unmatched. This CDR3 comprises 15 residues. In DNA, the CDR3 is TGTGCCAGCAGTTACAAGGGACTAGCCACAGATACGCAGTATTTT. Amino acids: CASSYKGLATDTQYF.

This clonotype has only a few counts. DNA of the CDR3: TGTGCCAGCAAAACAAGCGCCCAAGAAAATACGCAGTATTTT. Translated: CASKTSAQENTQYF. The chain is built from TRBV5-4 and TRBJ2-3; D unresolved. Trimming stripped 6 bases from V and 7 bases from J, with 18 bases between. Germline CDR1 SGHNT, CDR2 YYREEE (reference sequence). The CDR3 consists of 14 residues.

Notes on this clonotype: Since a far larger clone is one base different, this is likely a read error. The chain employs TRBV7-9 and TRBJ1-6; D may be TRBD1 (6 bases). Germline V lookup: CDR1 SEHNR, CDR2 FQNEAQ (reference sequence). The CDR3 length is 14 residues. Trimming removed 4 bases from V and 13 bases from J, with 17 bases in between. CDR3 in amino acids: CASSSTGSSSPLHF. The CDR3 DNA reads TGTGCCAGCAGCTCCACAGGGAGTTCAAGTCCCCTCCACTTT.

This chain's CDR3 is CSSRVAGEVETQYF. The CDR3 region has the DNA TGCAGTTCCCGAGTAGCGGGAGAGGTCGAGACCCAGTACTTC. The chain is built from TRBV20-1 and TRBJ2-5, with TRBD2 identical over 9 bases. This CDR3 region has 14 residues. CDR1 and CDR2 from the germline V gene are DFQATT and SNEGSKA (reference sequence). With V trimmed by 8 bases and J by 5 bases, 12 bases remained unmatched.

The gene calls are TRBV5-8 and TRBJ2-1, with 16 bases fitting TRBD2. Germline CDR1 SGHTS, CDR2 YDEGEE. V gave up 2 bases and J gave up 4 bases; unmatched junction bases: 12. The CDR3 is made up of 20 amino acids. CDR3 region: CASSLAPGLAGGRRYNEQFF. The CDR3 DNA reads TGTGCCAGCAGCTTAGCCCCGGGACTAGCGGGAGGGAGGAGGTACAATGAGCAGTTCTTC.